The 13 T cell receptor beta chains below all came from one sample that was sequenced in a study of shared clonotypes between healthy human individuals. Assay: immunoSEQ multiplex PCR; the TCRdb copy retains only in-frame clones and omits some. The repertoire holds around 990,000 clones, approximately 80% seen once, with over 0.8% in the top ten. The specimen was memory CD4+ T cells from PBMCs. Regarding subset: CD45RA-negative fraction. The receptors were gathered from a man between 18 and 29 years old in good health. Some clones in this sample may be carry-over from other donors' samples.

A few counts support this clone. The gene calls are TRBV28 and TRBJ1-5; D gene unclear. Germline loops: CDR1 MDHEN, CDR2 SYDVKM. Trimming stripped 7 bases from V and 3 bases from J, with 7 bases between. The CDR3 has 12 residues. The CDR3 region is CASNPINQPQHF. For the CDR3, the DNA is TGTGCCAGCAACCCCATCAATCAGCCCCAGCATTTT. The complete variable domain, with remaining parts taken from reference TRBV28 and TRBJ1-5, reads DVKVTQSSRYLVKRTGEKVFLECVQDMDHENMFWYRQDPGLGLRLIYFSYDVKMKEKGDIPEGYSVSREKKERFSLILESASTNQTSMYLCASNPINQPQHFGDGTRLSIL.

This clone has only a few counts. The chain combines TRBV7-9 with TRBJ2-1; 10 nucleotides align to TRBD2. The CDR3 consists of 15 residues. Trimming removed 5 bases from V and 4 bases from J; junction bases left unmatched: 5. Germline V gene data show CDR1 as SEHNR and CDR2 as FQNEAQ (reference sequence). CDR3 protein: CASSQLAGRYNEQFF. CDR3 coding DNA: TGTGCCAGCAGCCAACTAGCGGGACGTTACAATGAGCAGTTCTTC. The whole variable domain, filled in from reference TRBV7-9 and TRBJ2-1, reads DTGVSQNPRHKITKRGQNVTFRCDPISEHNRLYWYRQTLGQGPEFLTYFQNEAQLEKSRLLSDRFSAERPKGSFSTLEIQRTEQGDSAMYLCASSQLAGRYNEQFFGPGTRLTVL.

The chain employs TRBV6-1 and TRBJ2-7, with unresolved D. The CDR3 loop spans 12 amino acids. V was cut by 0 bases and J by 7 bases, with 7 bases left in between. Germline-derived CDR1 and CDR2 are MNHNS and SASEGT. The chain's CDR3 is CASSEATLEQYF. CDR3 coding DNA: TGTGCCAGCAGTGAAGCCACTCTGGAGCAGTACTTC.

J is TRBJ2-7 and V is TRBV6-1; D may be TRBD1 (5 bases). The CDR3 runs 12 residues. CDR1 and CDR2 (germline): MNHNS, SASEGT. Trimming took off 6 bases at V and 3 bases at J, with 9 bases between the two ends. The CDR3 sequence: CASRNQGYEQYF. The CDR3 coding sequence is TGTGCCAGCAGGAACCAGGGCTACGAGCAGTACTTC.

The chain employs TRBV5-1 and TRBJ1-6, with D unclear. CDR1 SGHRS and CDR2 YFSETQ come from the germline V gene. V lost 0 bases, J lost 3 bases, and 4 bases lay in between. The CDR3 length is 14 residues. In DNA form, the CDR3 reads TGCGCCAGCAGCTTGGGAGACTATAATTCACCCCTCCACTTT. Its protein product is CASSLGDYNSPLHF.

The J gene is TRBJ2-2, the V gene TRBV9; D tentatively fits TRBD1 or TRBD2 (5 bases each). Germline-derived CDR1 and CDR2 are SGDLS and YYNGEE. There are 16 residues in the CDR3. V shed 4 bases and J shed 6 bases, with 19 bases lying between them. CDR3: CASSPLGEIPPGELFF. In DNA, the CDR3 is TGTGCCAGCAGCCCCCTGGGGGAGATCCCCCCCGGGGAGCTGTTTTTT.

The chain's CDR3 is CASSLAGHGDQPQHF. CDR3 DNA: TGTGCCAGCAGCTTGGCGGGACACGGAGATCAGCCCCAGCATTTT. V and J are TRBV5-6 and TRBJ1-5, with a weak D call TRBD1 (6 bases). Trimming removed 0 bases at V and 5 bases at J, with 12 bases between. The CDR3 spans 15 residues. Germline V CDR1 and CDR2: SGHDT, YYEEEE.

The chain carries TRBV4-1 and TRBJ2-7; 8 bases fit TRBD1. V lost 4 bases to trimming and J lost 4 bases; unmatched junction nucleotides: 6. The CDR3 is 14 residues long. CDR1 is MGHRA and CDR2 is YSYEKL in the germline V gene. The CDR3 loop reads CASSRQTGDYEQYF. DNA of the CDR3: TGCGCCAGCAGCCGACAGACAGGGGATTACGAGCAGTACTTC.

The chain is built from TRBV5-1 and TRBJ2-3; D not resolved. CDR1 SGHRS and CDR2 YFSETQ come from the germline V gene. V lost 5 bases to trimming and J lost 6 bases, with 16 bases between them. CDR3 size: 14 residues. The CDR3 DNA reads as TGCGCCAGCAGTTTTGCTCCGCACCCGGATACGCAGTATTTT. Translation gives CASSFAPHPDTQYF.

V is TRBV5-1 and J is TRBJ1-5; 7 bases map to TRBD1. J lost 6 bases, V lost 4 bases, and 13 bases had no gene match. The CDR3 has 16 amino acids. Germline V CDR1 and CDR2: SGHRS, YFSETQ. The CDR3 loop reads CASSRTTGIWPQPQHF. The CDR3 nucleotides are TGCGCCAGCAGCCGAACGACAGGGATCTGGCCTCAGCCCCAGCATTTT.

The CDR3 is CASSHAPPGAYEAFF. In DNA, the CDR3 is TGCGCCAGCAGCCATGCCCCCCCAGGGGCTTATGAAGCTTTCTTT. The chain links TRBV4-1 to TRBJ1-1, with a weak D call TRBD1 (6 bases). Germline V gene data show CDR1 as MGHRA and CDR2 as YSYEKL. CDR3 length equals 15 residues. Trimming left V 3 bases short and J 7 bases short, with 18 bases between.

Written as DNA, the CDR3 is TGCGCCAGCAGCCCCCCGGGCGCTGAAGCTTTCTTT. Translation: CASSPPGAEAFF. V gene TRBV5-1 combines with J gene TRBJ1-1, with D hard to call. The CDR3 extends over 12 amino acids. Trimming pared 4 bases from V and 6 bases from J, leaving 10 bases between. Germline V gene lookup returns CDR1 SGHRS and CDR2 YFSETQ. The variable domain in full, completed from reference TRBV5-1 and TRBJ1-1, reads KAGVTQTPRYLIKTRGQQVTLSCSPISGHRSVSWYQQTPGQGLQFLFEYFSETQRNKGNFPGRFSGRQFSNSRSEMNVSTLELGDSALYLCASSPPGAEAFFGQGTRLTVV.

This chain uses TRBV28 with TRBJ2-5; tentatively, D is TRBD2 (6 bases). Trimming took off 7 bases at V and 5 bases at J, with 17 bases between the two ends. Germline V gene data show CDR1 as MDHEN and CDR2 as SYDVKM. CDR3 length: 14 amino acids. The CDR3 region has the DNA TGTGCCAGCAAAGATCCGGGGGACTGGGAGACCCAGTACTTC. It is translated as CASKDPGDWETQYF.